This T cell receptor (beta chain) emerged from a study of stem cell transplantation in POMP-related autoinflammatory disease. Background on the study: Hypothesis: faulty thymoproteasomes impair CD8+ T-cell selection, skewing TRB repertoires. Before transplant: CD4+ naive skewing, low CD8+ proportions, reduced cytokine secretion.

Study-level findings and limits: A trend toward lower repertoire diversity and greater clonality appeared in every analyzed T-cell subset of PRAID patients.

Some clones are missing from TCRdb's copy, which holds only in-frame ones; the method was immunoSEQ multiplex PCR. The data contain 25,000 to 30,000 clones, 82% of them singletons. Remarks on this clone: Its antigen is still unknown.

PRAID combined immunodeficiency and autoinflammation. This sequence originates from a human donor with POMP-related autoinflammation and immune dysregulation (PRAID). Source: CD4+ T cells from PBMCs, taken before stem cell transplantation.

The CDR3 is CSVGEVGRAFF. DNA of the CDR3: TGCAGCGTTGGAGAGGTAGGAAGAGCTTTCTTT. The chain recombines TRBV29-1 with TRBJ1-1; no clear D. The CDR3 loop spans 11 amino acids. Per the germline V gene, CDR1 is SQVTM and CDR2 is ANQGSEA. The V end was cut by 4 bases, the J end by 10 bases, with 13 bases between.